The clone carrying this T cell receptor beta chain was seen a handful of times. Its antigen is unknown. The data were taken from a study of vaccination and CD4 T cells after COVID-19. Treatment in this sample: roughly 10-day PBMC culture with coronavirus spike peptide pools or control peptides (ViraFEST assay). The study sequenced cultured CD4+ T cell DNA using the Oncomine TCR Beta short-read assay. TCRdb recomputed calls from the PCR reads with MiXCR, one row per CDR3 protein. The sample holds 20,000 to 25,000 distinct CDR3 sequences; approximately 60% are singletons and the top ten take about 3.7%. Sequences were obtained from CD4+ T cells from blood, cultured in vitro. The clonotype comes from a human donor who had recovered from COVID-19.

The CDR3 sequence: CSARDRDRGNYGYTF. The CDR3 bases are TGCAGTGCTAGAGATCGGGACAGGGGCAACTATGGCTACACCTTC. The gene calls are TRBV20-1 and TRBJ1-2; 10 nucleotides align to TRBD1. Per germline, CDR1 DFQATT and CDR2 SNEGSKA (reference sequence). The CDR3 consists of 15 residues. V gave up 0 bases and J gave up 2 bases; unmatched junction bases: 3.